This TCR beta chain was captured by sequencing in a study of OX40 agonist ivuxolimab in advanced cancers. Whole-study context: Patients received intravenous ivuxolimab every 2 weeks at 0.01 to 10 mg/kg. Of the patients, three showed partial responses, one with hepatocellular carcinoma and two with cutaneous melanoma.

After removal of 6 bases from V and 7 bases from J, the junction contained 8 bases not matched to a gene. Germline CDR1 MNHEY, CDR2 SVGAGI. CDR3 size: 15 residues. Profiled with immunoSEQ multiplex PCR; TCRdb holds only in-frame clones, not every one. Counted here are tens of thousands of clones, roughly 80% occurring once; the ten biggest clones make up about 4.9%. Sampled blood was obtained at baseline, cycle 4 day 1, and cycle 7 day 1. This chain links TRBV6-5 with TRBJ2-1; 11 bases match TRBD1. The specimen comprised CD4+ or CD8+ T cells sorted from blood, sampled in a trial of the OX40 agonist ivuxolimab. The sequence derives from an adult with an advanced solid tumor such as melanoma, head and neck, liver or kidney cancer. The DNA for the CDR3 is TGTGCCAGCAGATCCGGACAGGGGGCGCAAAATGAGCAGTTCTTC. Protein: CASRSGQGAQNEQFF.